This section outlines one T cell receptor beta chain sequence together with its context. Its antigen remains undetermined. The sample holds no much larger clone one base away, and base qualities are not on file. Using the deep immunoSEQ assay, TCR CDR3 regions were amplified from genomic DNA by multiplex PCR. Genomic DNA extracted from each cell subset was distributed evenly over all wells of several immunoSEQ 96-well plates, and each plate served as one replicate. Each replicate PCR for sorted subsets received roughly 0.2 ug genomic DNA, equal to about 30,000 T cell genomes. The purified libraries were quantified using a Qubit 3.0 fluorometer, sized with a Bioanalyzer 2100, and then quantified again using the KAPA Library Quantification kit. Every immunoSEQ 96-well plate was sequenced on a dedicated single-read 150-cycle Illumina NextSeq 550 flow cell. Concerning the study's data processing: Because only junctional sequences without quality scores were contained in the immunoSEQ output, filtering matching that applied to full-length reads could not be performed. To assign V/J genes and CDR3, sequences were annotated against IMGT germline references using PyIR, a Python wrapper for IgBLAST v1.9. Any read was removed if the V/J assignment was weak (E-value above 1e-6), the CDR3 was missing, or the read contained stop codons, out-of-frame junctions, or ambiguous translated residues. V3J clonotypes were defined as sequences sharing the same inferred V gene, J gene, and CDR3 amino acid sequence. Percentage overlap between repertoires was computed as shared unique clonotypes divided by the size of the smaller repertoire. Three approaches were used to assess repertoire richness: RTK rarefaction, the Chao1 estimator, and Recon v2.1 estimates of unobserved clonotypes. Generation probabilities were computed with OLGA for all TCRbeta clonotypes obtained by the gDNA method from four donors. TCRdb took this table from immuneACCESS and kept in-frame rearrangements with V and J called. Such tables lack part of the clones; where checked against another copy, unresolved V genes explain under half of the gap, and the rest is unexplained. V, J and clone size derive from that table, while D and trimming were established from the DNA sequence. This sample gives hundreds of thousands of clones in total; roughly 96% of them show up just once. The top ten hold around 0.1% of the sample.

From a lookup of the germline V gene, CDR1 and CDR2 are SGHTS and YDEGEE. The CDR3 sequence holds 12 residues, the cysteine and phenylalanine included. The read is trimmed to its CDR3 DNA, 36 bases read in frame from base 1. V drops 4 bases and J drops 6 bases, leaving 8 bases in between. The sample belongs to a study of shared clonotypes between healthy human individuals (dated by TCRdb to between 2020 and 2021). Notes on the research overall: The cohort included a few men and a couple of women between 18 and 49 years of age. Leukapheresis yielded between about 0.9 and 8.9 billion PBMCs per donor. For each donor, CD4 naive and CD4 memory were each run on three plates, CD8 naive on two plates, and CD8 memory on one plate. Different laboratories and diverse techniques were used to prepare libraries and sequence TCR repertoires, to increase sequencing depth and limit assay-specific biases. The study deeply sequenced blood TCR repertoires of several healthy adults to estimate repertoire size and the extent of clonotype sharing between individuals. Study-wide conclusions, independent of this receptor: Clonotypes shared by all four sorted-subset donors showed higher generation probabilities than non-shared clonotypes. When a handful of donors were compared, the shared fraction of clonotypes was roughly 5% for naive CD4, around 3.6% for naive CD8, more than 2% for memory CD4, and roughly 0.4% for memory CD8. Even with the large sequencing depth, rarefaction of the sorted-subset datasets indicated that sequencing was incomplete. Sampling was restricted to blood, and TCR repertoires in tissue are likely to differ from TCR repertoires in blood. Because the study included only a small number of donors, the genetic and exposure-history diversity represented was limited. Pairwise subsampling led to the expectation that sequencing depth would affect the degree of clonotype sharing among donors. Naive subsets generally had larger estimated clonotype richness than memory subsets did.

CD8 naive samples were CD45RO-negative cells positively selected for CCR7, giving a CD45RA+CCR7+ population that excluded TemRA cells. Healthy HIV-negative adults with no recently reported acute infections or vaccinations were included as donors. Every donor was a Caucasian adult residing in Nashville, Tennessee, USA. After blood collection by leukapheresis, PBMCs were isolated using Ficoll-Histopaque density gradient centrifugation and then cryopreserved in the vapor phase of liquid nitrogen. Analytical flow cytometry was used to check the purity and quantity of every magnetically sorted T cell population. Each sorted fraction had its genomic DNA isolated and then quantified by UV absorbance on a Nanodrop 2000c.

Recombination joined TRBV5-8 with TRBJ2-1; TRBD1 is a weak D gene call, 5 bases matching. The clonotype was recovered from a woman in her 30s in good health. What was sequenced was naive CD8+ T cells sorted from blood. The sample's cell subset or site label, decoded: CD45RA+CCR7+. Here is the DNA: TGTGCCAGCAGCCCCCAGGGCAATGAGCAGTTCTTC. Translated, this gives CASSPQGNEQFF. Outside the CDR3, residues come from the reference TRBV5-8 and TRBJ2-1 proteins, so the full variable domain is: EAGVTQSPTHLIKTRGQQATLRCSPISGHTSVYWYQQALGLGLQFLLWYDEGEERNRGNFPPRFSGRQFPNYSSELNVNALELEDSALYLCASSPQGNEQFFGPGTRLTVL.